This TCR beta chain was documented in a study of CD8+ T cells in alopecia areata. The wider study: Treated patients took oral tofacitinib at 5 to 10 mg twice daily.

As for treatment: oral pan-JAK inhibitor, 5-10 mg twice daily. Once RNA had been extracted, it was reverse transcribed into cDNA to act as the sequencing template. Produced via immunoSEQ multiplex PCR; TCRdb's table is partial and in-frame only. The table shows some 210,000 clones, with under 70% occurring only once. Study results and limitations: In scalp, tofacitinib significantly decreased clonality and expanded CD8+ clones among the top 100. With tofacitinib ongoing, many expanded lesional clones persisted in both scalp and blood. Among the cells sequenced in scalp samples are also the resident alphabeta T cells of normal skin.

From germline, CDR1 is LNHDA and CDR2 SQIVND (reference sequence). V shed 4 bases and J 3 bases; nucleotides not matched to a gene: 8. The CDR3 contains 15 residues. With respect to this clone: No antigen is known for it.

The input for sequencing was CD4+ T cells sorted from blood, taken at week 44, from a patient treated with tofacitinib. V gene TRBV19 combines with J gene TRBJ1-1; 7 bases map to TRBD1. The source of this sequence is a human donor with alopecia areata. CDR3 bases: TGTGCCAGTAGTACCACCCCAACAGGGGACACTGAAGCTTTCTTT. This encodes CASSTTPTGDTEAFF.